This TCR beta chain was recorded in a study of blood T cells in healthy people across ages. Findings and caveats of the study: Age advanced and TCR beta diversity per million T cells fell, roughly linearly.

Then a second PCR, running about 6 to 12 cycles, was carried out with a sample-barcoded 5' primer and a J-beta primer mix. One entry per CDR3 protein, called by TCRdb with MiXCR from the 5' RACE reads. The table records fewer than 1,200,000 distinct CDR3 sequences, 20% to 25% of them present only once. In its sample, this clonotype was seen a few times. Its antigen is not identified. The V end lost 3 bases, the J end lost 0 bases, and 15 bases lay between the germline ends. The CDR3 runs 17 residues. The germline gives CDR1 SGHTA, CDR2 FQGNSA. A further study also used this sample, focusing on T cells of mothers and their children. That source reports: Samples came from a few healthy Caucasian mothers and their six children.

The clonotype originates from a girl aged 2-10 years in good health. The chain is built from TRBV7-2 and TRBJ1-5, with D unresolved. Sequenced: blood. CDR3 region: CASSLARGVYSNQPQHF. The CDR3 DNA sequence: TGTGCCAGCAGCTTGGCAAGAGGAGTCTATAGCAATCAGCCCCAGCATTTT.